This TCR beta chain emerged from a study of pediatric ulcerative colitis. During colonoscopy, one to two rectal pinch biopsies were collected. Germline CDR1 and CDR2: SQVTM and ANQGSEA. This CDR3 comprises 12 residues. Trimming removed 6 bases from V and 2 bases from J; junction bases left unmatched: 4. Generated by immunoSEQ multiplex PCR, the TCRdb table keeps only in-frame clones and is missing some. The sample consists of approximately 40,000 clones, over 70% of them appearing once. The chain employs TRBV29-1 and TRBJ2-7; 7 nucleotides line up with TRBD2. The source material was gut tissue. The TCR originated in a boy between 10 and 17 years old with severe ulcerative colitis. CDR3 protein: CSVRGSTYEQYF. The CDR3 region has the DNA TGCAGCGTCCGCGGGAGTACCTACGAGCAGTACTTC.